These T cell receptor beta chains were read from a single sample in a study of early T cells in non-severe SARS-CoV-2 infection. One entry per CDR3 protein results from TCRdb running MiXCR on the 5' RACE reads. The sample lists roughly 58,000 distinct CDR3 sequences, 6% to 7% occurring once. The sequenced sample consisted of whole blood. The source of these receptors is an adult who was a healthcare worker with PCR-confirmed SARS-CoV-2 infection or an uninfected control (not recorded which). CDR3s include the opening cysteine and the closing phenylalanine or tryptophan. A D gene is named only where the DNA matches it firmly. Not every row has a clone size; where given, it reads once, few, many or a size class.

v_gene: TRBV3-1; len: 14; d_gene: TRBD1; abundance: many; j_gene: TRBJ1-5; CDR3aa: CASSPTGDGQPQHF; CDR3nt: TGTGCCAGCAGCCCGACAGGGGATGGGCAGCCCCAGCATTTT
v_gene: TRBV29-1; len: 13; d_gene: NA; abundance: many; j_gene: TRBJ1-2; CDR3aa: CSADRRAPHGYTF; CDR3nt: TGCAGCGCTGATCGGCGGGCCCCTCATGGCTACACCTTC
v_gene: TRBV19; len: 17; d_gene: NA; abundance: many; j_gene: TRBJ2-5; CDR3aa: CASSKGEKAPRGETQYF; CDR3nt: TGTGCCAGTAGTAAGGGAGAGAAGGCTCCGCGAGGTGAGACCCAGTACTTC
v_gene: TRBV9; len: 16; d_gene: TRBD1; abundance: NA; j_gene: TRBJ2-3; CDR3aa: CASSVATTGSTDTQYF; CDR3nt: TGTGCCAGCAGCGTAGCTACGACAGGGAGCACAGATACGCAGTATTTT
v_gene: TRBV14; len: 16; d_gene: TRBD2; abundance: NA; j_gene: TRBJ2-4; CDR3aa: CASSLTSGGQKNIQYF; CDR3nt: TGTGCCAGCAGCCTTACTAGCGGGGGCCAAAAAAACATTCAGTACTTC
v_gene: TRBV3-1; len: 14; d_gene: NA; abundance: few; j_gene: TRBJ1-5; CDR3aa: CASSQDRGSQPQHF; CDR3nt: TGTGCCAGCAGCCAAGACCGCGGCAGTCAGCCCCAGCATTTT
v_gene: TRBV21-1; len: 16; d_gene: NA; abundance: few; j_gene: TRBJ1-2; CDR3aa: CASSKKGGTDNYGYTF; CDR3nt: TGTGCCAGCAGCAAAAAGGGGGGGACAGATAACTATGGCTACACCTTC
v_gene: TRBV4-3; len: 15; d_gene: TRBD1; abundance: NA; j_gene: TRBJ1-4; CDR3aa: CASSRKQGAGEKLFF; CDR3nt: TGCGCCAGCAGCCGAAAACAGGGGGCAGGAGAAAAACTGTTTTTT
v_gene: TRBV5-4; len: 15; d_gene: NA; abundance: NA; j_gene: TRBJ1-6; CDR3aa: CASRDGSSYNSPLHF; CDR3nt: TGTGCCAGCAGAGACGGGAGCTCCTATAATTCACCCCTCCACTTT
v_gene: TRBV12-3/TRBV12-4; len: 15; d_gene: TRBD1; abundance: many; j_gene: TRBJ1-6; CDR3aa: CASSLRGTGHSPLHF; CDR3nt: TGTGCCAGCAGTTTACGTGGGACAGGCCATTCACCCCTCCACTTT
v_gene: TRBV6-2/TRBV6-3; len: 14; d_gene: NA; abundance: few; j_gene: TRBJ1-1; CDR3aa: CASRKTDRITEAFF; CDR3nt: TGTGCCAGCAGGAAAACTGACAGGATCACTGAAGCTTTCTTT
v_gene: TRBV20-1; len: 14; d_gene: TRBD1; abundance: few; j_gene: TRBJ2-1; CDR3aa: CSASGTGGWDEQFF; CDR3nt: TGCAGTGCTTCCGGTACAGGGGGTTGGGATGAGCAGTTCTTC
v_gene: TRBV5-4; len: 15; d_gene: TRBD1; abundance: many; j_gene: TRBJ2-2; CDR3aa: CASSLGQRNTGELFF; CDR3nt: TGTGCCAGCAGCCTGGGACAGAGAAACACCGGGGAGCTGTTTTTT
v_gene: TRBV29-1; len: 11; d_gene: NA; abundance: many; j_gene: TRBJ2-7; CDR3aa: CSVQDPGEQYF; CDR3nt: TGCAGCGTCCAAGACCCCGGCGAGCAGTACTTC
v_gene: TRBV19; len: 13; d_gene: NA; abundance: NA; j_gene: TRBJ2-7; CDR3aa: CASSHDNSYEQYF; CDR3nt: TGTGCCAGTAGTCATGACAACTCCTACGAGCAGTACTTC
v_gene: TRBV12-3/TRBV12-4; len: 16; d_gene: TRBD1; abundance: many; j_gene: TRBJ2-3; CDR3aa: CASSSAGTGYTDTQYF; CDR3nt: TGTGCCAGCAGTTCAGCCGGGACAGGGTACACAGATACGCAGTATTTT
v_gene: TRBV25-1; len: 15; d_gene: TRBD2; abundance: many; j_gene: TRBJ2-3; CDR3aa: CASSVAGGARDTQYF; CDR3nt: TGTGCCAGCAGTGTAGCGGGGGGCGCTCGGGATACGCAGTATTTT
v_gene: TRBV7-9; len: 17; d_gene: TRBD1; abundance: few; j_gene: TRBJ1-1; CDR3aa: CASSLIVDRGGGTEAFF; CDR3nt: TGTGCCAGCAGCTTAATTGTTGACAGGGGAGGGGGCACTGAAGCTTTCTTT
v_gene: TRBV29-1; len: 15; d_gene: TRBD1; abundance: many; j_gene: TRBJ1-5; CDR3aa: CSAPDRGRSNQPQHF; CDR3nt: TGCAGCGCTCCGGACAGGGGTAGGAGCAATCAGCCCCAGCATTTT
v_gene: TRBV12-3/TRBV12-4; len: 12; d_gene: NA; abundance: NA; j_gene: TRBJ2-3; CDR3aa: CASSLTSGTQYF; CDR3nt: TGTGCCAGCAGTCTAACCAGCGGTACGCAGTATTTT
v_gene: TRBV6-5; len: 15; d_gene: TRBD1; abundance: many; j_gene: TRBJ1-4; CDR3aa: CASSTMTGGEEKLFF; CDR3nt: TGTGCCAGCAGTACCATGACAGGGGGCGAGGAAAAACTGTTTTTT
v_gene: TRBV2; len: 15; d_gene: NA; abundance: many; j_gene: TRBJ2-1; CDR3aa: CASSEEGGTYNEQFF; CDR3nt: TGTGCCAGCAGTGAAGAGGGGGGGACCTACAATGAGCAGTTCTTC
v_gene: TRBV30; len: 14; d_gene: NA; abundance: few; j_gene: TRBJ2-7; CDR3aa: CAWKSQMKSYEQYF; CDR3nt: TGTGCCTGGAAGAGTCAGATGAAGTCCTACGAGCAGTACTTC
v_gene: TRBV5-5; len: 14; d_gene: TRBD1; abundance: NA; j_gene: TRBJ2-5; CDR3aa: CASSPGGVIKTQYF; CDR3nt: TGTGCCAGCAGCCCAGGGGGAGTCATCAAGACCCAGTACTTC
v_gene: TRBV12-3/TRBV12-4; len: 15; d_gene: TRBD1; abundance: many; j_gene: TRBJ1-2; CDR3aa: CASSKQGAPNYGYTF; CDR3nt: TGTGCCAGCAGTAAACAGGGGGCCCCTAACTATGGCTACACCTTC
v_gene: TRBV6-5; len: 17; d_gene: NA; abundance: many; j_gene: TRBJ1-2; CDR3aa: CASGTAGVARWIYGYTF; CDR3nt: TGTGCCAGCGGAACCGCAGGGGTAGCTCGTTGGATCTATGGCTACACCTTC
v_gene: TRBV20-1; len: 15; d_gene: TRBD1; abundance: many; j_gene: TRBJ1-2; CDR3aa: CSARAVGTGLGGYTF; CDR3nt: TGCAGTGCTAGAGCGGTGGGGACAGGTTTGGGCGGCTACACCTTC
v_gene: TRBV29-1; len: 13; d_gene: NA; abundance: few; j_gene: TRBJ2-7; CDR3aa: CSVGGRDTYEQYF; CDR3nt: TGCAGCGTTGGAGGAAGGGACACCTACGAGCAGTACTTC
v_gene: TRBV4-3; len: 17; d_gene: NA; abundance: NA; j_gene: TRBJ2-3; CDR3aa: CASSRSLGAPSTDTQYF; CDR3nt: TGCGCCAGCAGCCGCAGCCTGGGGGCTCCAAGCACAGATACGCAGTATTTT
v_gene: TRBV7-6; len: 16; d_gene: TRBD2; abundance: many; j_gene: TRBJ2-4; CDR3aa: CASSPSGTLAKNIQYF; CDR3nt: TGTGCCAGCAGCCCTAGCGGGACCCTAGCCAAAAACATTCAGTACTTC
v_gene: TRBV24-1; len: 13; d_gene: NA; abundance: many; j_gene: TRBJ1-5; CDR3aa: CATSADSNQPQHF; CDR3nt: TGTGCCACCAGTGCAGATAGCAATCAGCCCCAGCATTTT
v_gene: TRBV7-8; len: 17; d_gene: TRBD1; abundance: many; j_gene: TRBJ1-2; CDR3aa: CASSRFGAGGLSYGYTF; CDR3nt: TGTGCCAGCAGTCGTTTCGGGGCAGGGGGCCTCTCCTATGGCTACACCTTC
v_gene: TRBV7-2; len: 14; d_gene: NA; abundance: many; j_gene: TRBJ2-2; CDR3aa: CASNMGQNTGELFF; CDR3nt: TGTGCCAGCAACATGGGACAGAACACCGGGGAGCTGTTTTTT
v_gene: TRBV6-5; len: 14; d_gene: TRBD1; abundance: NA; j_gene: TRBJ1-1; CDR3aa: CASRVQGARAEAFF; CDR3nt: TGTGCCAGCAGGGTCCAGGGGGCTAGGGCTGAAGCTTTCTTT
v_gene: TRBV6-1; len: 14; d_gene: TRBD1; abundance: many; j_gene: TRBJ1-2; CDR3aa: CASTQGQGGYGYTF; CDR3nt: TGTGCCAGCACCCAGGGACAGGGAGGATATGGCTACACCTTC
v_gene: TRBV12-3/TRBV12-4; len: 15; d_gene: TRBD2; abundance: many; j_gene: TRBJ2-3; CDR3aa: CASTLTSGGADTQYF; CDR3nt: TGTGCCAGCACCCTGACTAGCGGGGGGGCAGATACGCAGTATTTT
v_gene: TRBV19; len: 16; d_gene: NA; abundance: many; j_gene: TRBJ2-7; CDR3aa: CAIYPGGDRASYEQYF; CDR3nt: TGTGCCATATACCCCGGGGGGGACAGGGCATCCTACGAGCAGTACTTC
v_gene: TRBV7-9; len: 15; d_gene: TRBD1; abundance: many; j_gene: TRBJ2-3; CDR3aa: CASSYRDRLTDTQYF; CDR3nt: TGTGCCAGCAGTTACCGGGACAGACTCACAGATACGCAGTATTTT
v_gene: TRBV6-2/TRBV6-3; len: 13; d_gene: NA; abundance: many; j_gene: TRBJ2-2; CDR3aa: CASSRGAPGELFF; CDR3nt: TGTGCCAGCAGCCGTGGCGCTCCCGGGGAGCTGTTTTTT
v_gene: TRBV11-2; len: 12; d_gene: NA; abundance: many; j_gene: TRBJ2-7; CDR3aa: CASSLYSYEQYF; CDR3nt: TGTGCCAGCAGCTTATACTCCTACGAGCAGTACTTC
v_gene: TRBV29-1; len: 16; d_gene: TRBD1; abundance: many; j_gene: TRBJ2-5; CDR3aa: CSVEGGTGATPGTQYF; CDR3nt: TGCAGCGTTGAAGGAGGGACAGGGGCCACCCCAGGGACCCAGTACTTC
v_gene: TRBV9; len: 15; d_gene: NA; abundance: few; j_gene: TRBJ2-2; CDR3aa: CASSVGGANTGELFF; CDR3nt: TGTGCCAGCAGCGTAGGGGGCGCGAACACCGGGGAGCTGTTTTTT
v_gene: TRBV20-1; len: 16; d_gene: TRBD2; abundance: many; j_gene: TRBJ2-1; CDR3aa: CSAGRWASGAHNEQFF; CDR3nt: TGCAGTGCTGGGCGGTGGGCTAGCGGGGCCCACAATGAGCAGTTCTTC
v_gene: TRBV10-3; len: 14; d_gene: NA; abundance: many; j_gene: TRBJ1-2; CDR3aa: CAISERAGSYGYTF; CDR3nt: TGTGCCATCAGTGAGAGGGCCGGATCCTATGGCTACACCTTC
v_gene: TRBV5-4; len: 17; d_gene: TRBD2; abundance: many; j_gene: TRBJ2-3; CDR3aa: CASSADTSGGWTDTQYF; CDR3nt: TGTGCCAGCAGCGCTGACACTAGCGGGGGGTGGACAGATACGCAGTATTTT
v_gene: TRBV6-2/TRBV6-3; len: 14; d_gene: NA; abundance: few; j_gene: TRBJ2-1; CDR3aa: CASSFDPRSNEQFF; CDR3nt: TGTGCCAGCAGCTTCGACCCGAGGTCCAATGAGCAGTTCTTC
v_gene: TRBV11-2; len: 16; d_gene: NA; abundance: many; j_gene: TRBJ1-5; CDR3aa: CASSSGTDSPNQPQHF; CDR3nt: TGTGCCAGCAGCTCCGGAACGGACAGCCCGAATCAGCCCCAGCATTTT